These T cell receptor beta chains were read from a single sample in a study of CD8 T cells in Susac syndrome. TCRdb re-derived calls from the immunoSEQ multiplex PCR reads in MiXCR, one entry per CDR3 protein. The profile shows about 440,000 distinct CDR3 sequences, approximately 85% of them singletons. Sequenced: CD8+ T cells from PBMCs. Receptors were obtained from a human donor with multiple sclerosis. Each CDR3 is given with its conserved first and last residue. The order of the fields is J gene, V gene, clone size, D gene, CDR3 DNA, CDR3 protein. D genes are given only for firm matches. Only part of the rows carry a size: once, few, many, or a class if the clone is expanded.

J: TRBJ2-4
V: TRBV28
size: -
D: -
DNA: TGTGCCAGCCGGGCCCACGGAAACATTCAGTACTTC
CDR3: CASRAHGNIQYF

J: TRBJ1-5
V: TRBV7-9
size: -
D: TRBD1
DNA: TGTGCCAGCAGCTTAAGTGACGAGGGGGCCTTGGCCCAGCATTTT
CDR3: CASSLSDEGALAQHF

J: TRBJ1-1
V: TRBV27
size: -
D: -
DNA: TGTGCCAGCAGCCGATTGGGAATGGGGACTGAAGCTTTCTTT
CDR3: CASSRLGMGTEAFF

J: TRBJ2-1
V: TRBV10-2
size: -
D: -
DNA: TGCGCCAGCAGTGAAAGGGGCAGTTACAATGAGCAGTTCTTC
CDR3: CASSERGSYNEQFF

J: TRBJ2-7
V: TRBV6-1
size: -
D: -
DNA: TGTGCCACCGTCGGTGGCTCCGAGCAGTACTTC
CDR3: CATVGGSEQYF

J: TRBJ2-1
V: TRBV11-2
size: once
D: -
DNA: TGTGCCAGCAGCTTAGGTAAAGCTAGAGCTTACAATGAGCAGTTCTTC
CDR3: CASSLGKARAYNEQFF

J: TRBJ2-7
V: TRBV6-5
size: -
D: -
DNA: TGTGCCAGCAGCGTCGGAAATTACTACGAGCAGTACTTC
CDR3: CASSVGNYYEQYF

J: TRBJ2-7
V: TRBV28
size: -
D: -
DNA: TGTGCCAGCATTTCCGCGGAGTCAGGGGAGCAGTACTTC
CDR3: CASISAESGEQYF

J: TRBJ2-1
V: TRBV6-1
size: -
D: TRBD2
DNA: TGTGCCAGCAGTCTCGGGCTAGCGGTACTTAATGAGCAGTTCTTC
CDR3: CASSLGLAVLNEQFF

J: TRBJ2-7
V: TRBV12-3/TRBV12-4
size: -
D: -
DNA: TGTGCCAGCAGTTTAGGGGGGGGCAAGGACGAGCAGTACTTC
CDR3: CASSLGGGKDEQYF

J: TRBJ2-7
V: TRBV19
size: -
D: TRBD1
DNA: TGTGCCAGTAGTATAGGTCTCGGCAGGGGGATCGAGCAGTACTTC
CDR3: CASSIGLGRGIEQYF

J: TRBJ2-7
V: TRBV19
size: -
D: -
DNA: TGTGCCAGTACCCCGAAATTGAGACCTGGGGAGCAGTACTTC
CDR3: CASTPKLRPGEQYF

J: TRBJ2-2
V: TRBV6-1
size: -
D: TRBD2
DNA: TGTGCCAGCAGACCGACGACTAGCGGGAACACCGGGGAGCTGTTTTTT
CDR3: CASRPTTSGNTGELFF

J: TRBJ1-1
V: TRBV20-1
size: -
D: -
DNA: TGCAGTGCTAGAGACGAGGGGACTGAAGCTTTCTTT
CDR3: CSARDEGTEAFF

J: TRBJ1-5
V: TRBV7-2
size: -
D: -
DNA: TGTGCCAGCAGCTTATCCGGGCCCCCGGGTCATTTT
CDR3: CASSLSGPPGHF

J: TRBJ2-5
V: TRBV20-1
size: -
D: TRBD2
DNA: TGCAGTGCTAGAAGCGGGAGCGCTCGGGAGACCCAGTACTTC
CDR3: CSARSGSARETQYF

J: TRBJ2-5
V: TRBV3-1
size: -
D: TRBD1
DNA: TGTGCCAGCAGCCTGCCCGGGACAGGGGAAGAGACCCAGTACTTC
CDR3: CASSLPGTGEETQYF

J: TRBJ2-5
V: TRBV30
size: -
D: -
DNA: TGTGCCTGGAGTCCTCTACCCTTCGAGGGGGAGACCCAGTACTTC
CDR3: CAWSPLPFEGETQYF

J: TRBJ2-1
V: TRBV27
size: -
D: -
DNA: TGTGCCAGCAGTTCGCCACAGGGGAGGGTGGAATTAGGGCAGTTCTTC
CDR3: CASSSPQGRVELGQFF

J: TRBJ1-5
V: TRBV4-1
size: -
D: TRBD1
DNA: TGCGCCAGCAGCCAGGAAGGGACAGAAAATCAGCCCCAGCATTTT
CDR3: CASSQEGTENQPQHF

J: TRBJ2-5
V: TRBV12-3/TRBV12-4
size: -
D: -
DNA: TGTGCCAGCAGTCCCGAAGGGAGGGGGCAAGAGACCCAGTACTTC
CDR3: CASSPEGRGQETQYF

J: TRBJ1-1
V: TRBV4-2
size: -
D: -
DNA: TGTGCCAGCAGCCAAGTCGGCAGAACTAGGAGTAACACTGAAGCTTTCTTT
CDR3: CASSQVGRTRSNTEAFF

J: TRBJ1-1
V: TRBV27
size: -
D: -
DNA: TGTGCCAGCAGTTTAAATGGTAGGCAGAACCGTGAAGCTTTCTTT
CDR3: CASSLNGRQNREAFF

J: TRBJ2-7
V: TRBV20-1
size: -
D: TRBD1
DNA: TGCAGTGCTTGGGACAGGCGAAACATCTACGAGCAGTACTTC
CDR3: CSAWDRRNIYEQYF

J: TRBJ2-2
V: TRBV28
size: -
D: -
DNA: TGTGCCAGCAGTTTAGGATTGGGGGGTCTGAACACCGGGGAGCTGTTTTTT
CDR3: CASSLGLGGLNTGELFF

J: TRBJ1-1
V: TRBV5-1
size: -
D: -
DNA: TGCGCCAGCAGCTTGGCCTTAGGTGGGAACACTGAAGCTTTCTTT
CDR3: CASSLALGGNTEAFF

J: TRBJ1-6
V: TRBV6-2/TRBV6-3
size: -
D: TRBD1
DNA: TGTGCCAGCAGTTACCCAATACTTCAGGGGGTCTCCTATAATTCACCCCTCCACTTT
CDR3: CASSYPILQGVSYNSPLHF

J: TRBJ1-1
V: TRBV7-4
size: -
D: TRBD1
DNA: TGTGCCAGCAGCTCCAGGGGGCCGGGGACTGAAGCTTTCTTT
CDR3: CASSSRGPGTEAFF

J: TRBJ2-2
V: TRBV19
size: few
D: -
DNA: TGTGCCAGTAGCCTCGGGTTGGGGGAGCTGTTTTTT
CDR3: CASSLGLGELFF

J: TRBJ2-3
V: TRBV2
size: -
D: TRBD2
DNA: TGTGCCAGCAGTGAAGAGGCGGGGGGCACAGATACGCAGTATTTT
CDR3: CASSEEAGGTDTQYF

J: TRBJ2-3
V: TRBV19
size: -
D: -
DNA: TGTGCCAGTAGTACTATACCCGGAGGTACAGATACGCAGTATTTT
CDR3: CASSTIPGGTDTQYF

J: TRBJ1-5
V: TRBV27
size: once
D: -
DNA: TGTGCCAGCAGTTTTGACCAGTCTAGCAATCAGCCCCAGCATTTT
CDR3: CASSFDQSSNQPQHF

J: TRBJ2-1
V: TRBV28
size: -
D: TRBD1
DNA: TGTGCCAGCAGTTTGGGACAGGAGTACAATGGGCAGTTCTTC
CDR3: CASSLGQEYNGQFF

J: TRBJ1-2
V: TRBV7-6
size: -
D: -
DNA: TGTGCCAGCAGCTTAGGGGCTGGGGTCTTCGACTATGGCTACACCTTC
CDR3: CASSLGAGVFDYGYTF

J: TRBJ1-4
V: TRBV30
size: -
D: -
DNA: TGTGCCTGGAGTTCGGGGACTAATGAAAAACTGTTTTTT
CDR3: CAWSSGTNEKLFF

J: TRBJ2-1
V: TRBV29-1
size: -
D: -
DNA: TGCAGCGCAAGAACAGGTGAACCCCTTAATGAGCAGTTCTTC
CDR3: CSARTGEPLNEQFF

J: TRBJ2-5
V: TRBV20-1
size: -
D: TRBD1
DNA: TGCAGTGCTGGTGTTCCGACAGGGCAAGAGACCCAGTACTTC
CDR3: CSAGVPTGQETQYF

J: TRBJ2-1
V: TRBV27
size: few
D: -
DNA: TGTGCCAGCAGTTCACCCTACTACAATGAGCAGTTCTTC
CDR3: CASSSPYYNEQFF

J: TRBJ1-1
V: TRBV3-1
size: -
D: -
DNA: TGTGCCAGCAGCCAAGATACAGGGAACACTGAAGCTTTCTTT
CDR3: CASSQDTGNTEAFF

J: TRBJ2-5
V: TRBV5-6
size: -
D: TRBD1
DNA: TGTGCCAGCAGCTTAGATCCGGGACAGCCGTACCAAGAGACCCAGTACTTC
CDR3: CASSLDPGQPYQETQYF

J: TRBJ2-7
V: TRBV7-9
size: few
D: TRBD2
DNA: TGTGCCAGCAGCTTTAGCGGGGATTCCTACGAGCAGTACTTC
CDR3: CASSFSGDSYEQYF

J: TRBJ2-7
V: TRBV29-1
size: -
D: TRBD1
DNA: TGCAGCGTTGTGACACGGGACAGGTACTACGAGCAGTACTTC
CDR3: CSVVTRDRYYEQYF

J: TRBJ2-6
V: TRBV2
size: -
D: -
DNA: TGTGCCAGCAGTGACCCGGGCGTTGGGGCCAACGTCCTGACTTTC
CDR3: CASSDPGVGANVLTF

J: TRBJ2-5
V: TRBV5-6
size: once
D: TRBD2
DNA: TGTGCCAGCAGCTTGAAAGGACTAGAGGAGGCAGAGACCCAGTACTTC
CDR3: CASSLKGLEEAETQYF

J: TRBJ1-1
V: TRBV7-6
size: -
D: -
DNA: TGTGCCAGCAGCCCCGTCAATTGGAACACTGAAGCTTTCTTT
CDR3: CASSPVNWNTEAFF

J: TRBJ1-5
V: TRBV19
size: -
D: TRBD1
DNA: TGTGCCAGTAGGTATCAGGGGGCGGGCAATCAGCCCCAGCATTTT
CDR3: CASRYQGAGNQPQHF

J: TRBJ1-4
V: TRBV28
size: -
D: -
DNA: TGTGCCAGCAGTTTTATCGGTGCAACTAATGAAAAACTGTTTTTT
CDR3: CASSFIGATNEKLFF

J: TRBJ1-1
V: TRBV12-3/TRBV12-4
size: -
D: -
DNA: TGTGCCAGCAGTCCCCGGGGGGGGAGGATGAAAGTTTTACCTGAAGCTTTCTTT
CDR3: CASSPRGGRMKVLPEAFF

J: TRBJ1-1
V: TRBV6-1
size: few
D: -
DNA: TGTGCCAGCAGTGAAGAGCAGGGCGGCACTGAAGCTTTCTTT
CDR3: CASSEEQGGTEAFF

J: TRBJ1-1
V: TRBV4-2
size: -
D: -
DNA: TGTGCCAGCAGCCAAGAACAGCAAGTGGACACTGAAGCTTTCTTT
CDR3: CASSQEQQVDTEAFF

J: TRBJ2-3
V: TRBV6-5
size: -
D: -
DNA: TGTGCCAGCAGTTACTGGCAGGAAGGAGGCGTAGATACGCAGTATTTT
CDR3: CASSYWQEGGVDTQYF

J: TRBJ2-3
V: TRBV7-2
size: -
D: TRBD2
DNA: TGTGCCAGCAGCCCGACTAGCGGACCTGACACAGATACGCAGTATTTT
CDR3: CASSPTSGPDTDTQYF

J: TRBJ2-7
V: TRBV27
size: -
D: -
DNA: TGTGCCAGCAGTTTGGGACCCGGAGGCACGATGCAGTACTTC
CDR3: CASSLGPGGTMQYF

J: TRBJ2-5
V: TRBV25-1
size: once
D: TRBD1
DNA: TGTGCCAGCAGAGAAAAAACAGGGGGAGGAGAGACCCAGTACTTC
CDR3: CASREKTGGGETQYF

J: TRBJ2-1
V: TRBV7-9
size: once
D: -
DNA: TGTGCCAGCAGCTTACTTTGGGAGACAGCAAACTCCTACAATGAGCAGTTCTTC
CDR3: CASSLLWETANSYNEQFF